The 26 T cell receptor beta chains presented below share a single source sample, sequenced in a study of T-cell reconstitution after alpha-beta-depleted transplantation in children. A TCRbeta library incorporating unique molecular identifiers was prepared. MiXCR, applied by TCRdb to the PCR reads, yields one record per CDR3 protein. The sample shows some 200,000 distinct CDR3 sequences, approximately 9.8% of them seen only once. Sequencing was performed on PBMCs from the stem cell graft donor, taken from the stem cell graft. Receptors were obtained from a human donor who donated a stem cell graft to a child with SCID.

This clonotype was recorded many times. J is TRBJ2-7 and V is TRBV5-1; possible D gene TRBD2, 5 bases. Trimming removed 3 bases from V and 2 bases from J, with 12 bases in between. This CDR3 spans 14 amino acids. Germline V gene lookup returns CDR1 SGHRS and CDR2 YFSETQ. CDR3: CASSYEGPTYEQYF. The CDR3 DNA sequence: TGCGCCAGCAGCTACGAGGGTCCGACCTACGAGCAGTACTTC.

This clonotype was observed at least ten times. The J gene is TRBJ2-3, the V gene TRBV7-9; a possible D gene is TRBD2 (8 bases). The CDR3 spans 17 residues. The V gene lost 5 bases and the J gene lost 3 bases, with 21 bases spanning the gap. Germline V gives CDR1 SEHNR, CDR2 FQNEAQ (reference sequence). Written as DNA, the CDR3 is TGTGCCAGCAGCCTCCCGCGGGGGGACAGACGGACAGATACGCAGTATTTT. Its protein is CASSLPRGDRRTDTQYF.

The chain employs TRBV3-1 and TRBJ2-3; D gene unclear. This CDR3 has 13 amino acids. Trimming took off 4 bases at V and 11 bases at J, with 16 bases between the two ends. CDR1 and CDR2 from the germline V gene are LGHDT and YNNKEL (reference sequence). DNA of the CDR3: TGTGCCAGCAGCCCTGGGGTCAAGCCTCGGCAGTATTTT. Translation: CASSPGVKPRQYF.

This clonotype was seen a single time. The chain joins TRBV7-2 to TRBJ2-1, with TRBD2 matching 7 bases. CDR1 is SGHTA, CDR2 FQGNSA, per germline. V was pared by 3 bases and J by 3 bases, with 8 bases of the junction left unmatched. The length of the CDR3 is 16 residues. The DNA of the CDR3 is TGTGCCAGCAGCTTCGCCGGAGCGGGGATCTACAATGAGCAGTTCTTC. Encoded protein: CASSFAGAGIYNEQFF.

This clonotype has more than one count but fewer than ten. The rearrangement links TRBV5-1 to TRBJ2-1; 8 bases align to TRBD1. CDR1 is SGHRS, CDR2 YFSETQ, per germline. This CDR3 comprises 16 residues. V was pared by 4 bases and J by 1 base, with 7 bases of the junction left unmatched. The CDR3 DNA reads TGCGCCAGCAGCGGAGACAGGGGTGGATCCTACAATGAGCAGTTCTTC. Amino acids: CASSGDRGGSYNEQFF.

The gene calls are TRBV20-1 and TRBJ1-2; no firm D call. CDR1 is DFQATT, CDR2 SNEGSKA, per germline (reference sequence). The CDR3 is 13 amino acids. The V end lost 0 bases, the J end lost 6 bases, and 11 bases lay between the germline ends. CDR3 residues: CSARDRIGDGYTF. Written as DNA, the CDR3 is TGCAGTGCTAGAGATAGAATTGGTGATGGCTACACCTTC.

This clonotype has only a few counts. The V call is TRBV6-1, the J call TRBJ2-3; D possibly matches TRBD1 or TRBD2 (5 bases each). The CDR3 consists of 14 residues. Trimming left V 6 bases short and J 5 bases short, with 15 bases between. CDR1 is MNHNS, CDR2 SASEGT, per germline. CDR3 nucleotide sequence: TGTGCCAGCAGCTGGACCAGGGCGGGAGATACGCAGTATTTT. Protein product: CASSWTRAGDTQYF.

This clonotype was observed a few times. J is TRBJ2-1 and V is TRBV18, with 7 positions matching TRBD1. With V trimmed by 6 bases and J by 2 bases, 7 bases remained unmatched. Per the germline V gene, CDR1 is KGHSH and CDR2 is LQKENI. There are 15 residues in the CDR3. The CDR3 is CASSPLTGPYNEQFF. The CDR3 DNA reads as TGTGCCAGCTCCCCCCTGACAGGGCCCTACAATGAGCAGTTCTTC. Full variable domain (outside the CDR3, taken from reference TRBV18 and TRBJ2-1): NAGVMQNPRHLVRRRGQEARLRCSPMKGHSHVYWYRQLPEEGLKFMVYLQKENIIDESGMPKERFSAEFPKEGPSILRIQQVVRGDSAAYFCASSPLTGPYNEQFFGPGTRLTVL.

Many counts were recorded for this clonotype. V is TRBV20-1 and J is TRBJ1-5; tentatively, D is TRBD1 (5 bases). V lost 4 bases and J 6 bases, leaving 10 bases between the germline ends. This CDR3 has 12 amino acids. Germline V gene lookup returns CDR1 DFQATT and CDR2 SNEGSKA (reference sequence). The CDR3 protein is CSANSGAQPQHF. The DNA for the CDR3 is TGCAGTGCTAATTCCGGGGCTCAGCCCCAGCATTTT.

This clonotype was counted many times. The CDR3 loop reads CASSLGQGGTQYF. In DNA, the CDR3 is TGTGCCAGCAGTTTAGGACAGGGTGGGACCCAGTACTTC. This chain uses TRBV12-3 or TRBV12-4 with TRBJ2-5; 7 nucleotides agree with TRBD1. The V gene end was trimmed by 1 base and the J gene end by 7 bases; junction bases not matched to a gene: 3. The CDR3 consists of 13 residues.

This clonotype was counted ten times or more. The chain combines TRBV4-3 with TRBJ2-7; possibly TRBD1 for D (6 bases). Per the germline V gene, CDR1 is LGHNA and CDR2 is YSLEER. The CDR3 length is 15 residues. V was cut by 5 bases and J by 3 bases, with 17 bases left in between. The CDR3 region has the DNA TGCGCCAGCAGCTTAACGACAGGAGTGTACTACGAGCAGTACTTC. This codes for CASSLTTGVYYEQYF.

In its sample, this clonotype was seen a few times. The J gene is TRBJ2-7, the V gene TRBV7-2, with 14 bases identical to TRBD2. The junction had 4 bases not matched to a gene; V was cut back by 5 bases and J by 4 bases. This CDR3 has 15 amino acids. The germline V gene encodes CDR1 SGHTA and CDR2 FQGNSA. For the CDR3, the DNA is TGTGCCAGCAGCGTGGGGACTAGCGGGGGTTACGAGCAGTACTTC. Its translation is CASSVGTSGGYEQYF.

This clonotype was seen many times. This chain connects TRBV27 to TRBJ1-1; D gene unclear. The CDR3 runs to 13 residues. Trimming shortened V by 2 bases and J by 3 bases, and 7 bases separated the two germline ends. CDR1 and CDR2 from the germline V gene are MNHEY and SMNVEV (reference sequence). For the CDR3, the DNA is TGTGCCAGCAGTTTAGACACCCACACTGAAGCTTTCTTT. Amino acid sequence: CASSLDTHTEAFF.

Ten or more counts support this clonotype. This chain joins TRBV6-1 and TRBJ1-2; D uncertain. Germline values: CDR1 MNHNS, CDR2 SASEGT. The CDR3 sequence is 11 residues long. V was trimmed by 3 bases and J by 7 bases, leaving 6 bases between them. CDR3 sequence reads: CASSDVSGYTF. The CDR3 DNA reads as TGTGCCAGCAGTGACGTGTCTGGCTACACCTTC.

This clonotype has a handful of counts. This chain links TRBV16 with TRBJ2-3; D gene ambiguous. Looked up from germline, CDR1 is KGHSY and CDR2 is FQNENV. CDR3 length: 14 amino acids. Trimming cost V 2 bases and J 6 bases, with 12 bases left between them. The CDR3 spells CASSQRSGDDTQYF. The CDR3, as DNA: TGTGCCAGCAGCCAACGTTCTGGAGACGATACGCAGTATTTT.

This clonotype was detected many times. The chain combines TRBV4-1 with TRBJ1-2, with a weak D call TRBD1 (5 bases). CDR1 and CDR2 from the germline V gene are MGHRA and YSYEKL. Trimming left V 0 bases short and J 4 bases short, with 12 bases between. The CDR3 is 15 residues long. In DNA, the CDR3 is TGCGCCAGCAGCCAAGATTATGGCAGGGCCTATGGCTACACCTTC. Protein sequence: CASSQDYGRAYGYTF.

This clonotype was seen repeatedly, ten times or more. The CDR3 sequence is CASSLDRGVRTDTQYF. CDR3 coding DNA: TGCGCCAGCAGCTTGGACAGGGGTGTTCGGACAGATACGCAGTATTTT. The V gene is TRBV5-1, the J gene TRBJ2-3, with 7 bases that match TRBD1. CDR1 and CDR2 from the germline V gene are SGHRS and YFSETQ. This CDR3 contains 16 residues. With 0 bases clipped from V and 3 bases from J, the junction kept 7 bases outside the gene matches.

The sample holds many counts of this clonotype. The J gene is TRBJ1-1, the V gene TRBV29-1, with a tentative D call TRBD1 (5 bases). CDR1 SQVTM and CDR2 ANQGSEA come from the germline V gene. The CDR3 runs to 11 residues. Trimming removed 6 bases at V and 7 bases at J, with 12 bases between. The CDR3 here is CSVAPGVEAFF. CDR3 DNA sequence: TGCAGCGTCGCACCGGGGGTTGAAGCTTTCTTT.

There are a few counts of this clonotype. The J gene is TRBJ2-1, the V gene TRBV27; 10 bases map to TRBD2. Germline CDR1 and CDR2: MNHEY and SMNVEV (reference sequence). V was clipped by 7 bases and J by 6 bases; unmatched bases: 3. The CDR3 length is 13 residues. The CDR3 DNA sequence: TGTGCCAGCATAGCGGGGGGCCGCAATGAGCAGTTCTTC. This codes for CASIAGGRNEQFF.

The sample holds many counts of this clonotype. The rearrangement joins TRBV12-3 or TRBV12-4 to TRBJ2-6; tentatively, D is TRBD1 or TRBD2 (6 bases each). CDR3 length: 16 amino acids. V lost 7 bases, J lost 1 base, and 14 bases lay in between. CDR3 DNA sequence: TGTGCCAGCAAGGGGGGAGGACGGTCTGGGGCCAACGTCCTGACTTTC. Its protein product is CASKGGGRSGANVLTF.

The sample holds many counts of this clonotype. DNA of the CDR3: TGTGCCAGCACCTTAGTCCCCACGTCGGGACAGCCCCAGCATTTT. Residues: CASTLVPTSGQPQHF. The chain recombines TRBV18 with TRBJ1-5; D uncertain. V was cut by 8 bases and J by 7 bases, with 21 bases left in between. From germline, CDR1 is KGHSH and CDR2 LQKENI. The CDR3 length is 15 residues.

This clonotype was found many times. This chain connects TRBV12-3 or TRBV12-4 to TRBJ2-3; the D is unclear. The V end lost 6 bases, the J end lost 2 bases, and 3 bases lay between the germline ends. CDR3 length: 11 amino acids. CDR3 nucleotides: TGTGCCAGCAGCAACACAGATACGCAGTATTTT. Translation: CASSNTDTQYF.

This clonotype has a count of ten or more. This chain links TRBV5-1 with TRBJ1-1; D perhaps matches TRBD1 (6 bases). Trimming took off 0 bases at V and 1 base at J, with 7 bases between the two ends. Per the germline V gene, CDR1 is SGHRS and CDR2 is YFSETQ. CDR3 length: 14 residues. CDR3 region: CASSLGRGNTEAFF. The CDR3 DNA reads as TGCGCCAGCAGCTTGGGCAGGGGGAACACTGAAGCTTTCTTT.

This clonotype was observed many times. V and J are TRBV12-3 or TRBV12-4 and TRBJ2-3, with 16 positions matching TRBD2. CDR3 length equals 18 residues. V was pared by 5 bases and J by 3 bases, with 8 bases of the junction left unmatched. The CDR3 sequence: CASSPRGLAGGITDTQYF. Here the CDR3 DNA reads TGTGCCAGCAGTCCGCGGGGACTAGCGGGGGGGATTACAGATACGCAGTATTTT.

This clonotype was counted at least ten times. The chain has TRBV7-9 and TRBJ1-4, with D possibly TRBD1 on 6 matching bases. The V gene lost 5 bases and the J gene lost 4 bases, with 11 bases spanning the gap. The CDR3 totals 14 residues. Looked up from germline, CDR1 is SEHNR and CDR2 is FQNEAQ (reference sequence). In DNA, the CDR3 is TGTGCCAGCAGCCCGACAGGAGATAATGAAAAACTGTTTTTT. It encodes CASSPTGDNEKLFF.

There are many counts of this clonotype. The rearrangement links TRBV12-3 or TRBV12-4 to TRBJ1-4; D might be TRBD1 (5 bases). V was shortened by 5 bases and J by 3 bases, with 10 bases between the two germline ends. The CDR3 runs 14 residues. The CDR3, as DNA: TGTGCCAGCAGTCCGTGGGGGGCTAATGAAAAACTGTTTTTT. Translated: CASSPWGANEKLFF.